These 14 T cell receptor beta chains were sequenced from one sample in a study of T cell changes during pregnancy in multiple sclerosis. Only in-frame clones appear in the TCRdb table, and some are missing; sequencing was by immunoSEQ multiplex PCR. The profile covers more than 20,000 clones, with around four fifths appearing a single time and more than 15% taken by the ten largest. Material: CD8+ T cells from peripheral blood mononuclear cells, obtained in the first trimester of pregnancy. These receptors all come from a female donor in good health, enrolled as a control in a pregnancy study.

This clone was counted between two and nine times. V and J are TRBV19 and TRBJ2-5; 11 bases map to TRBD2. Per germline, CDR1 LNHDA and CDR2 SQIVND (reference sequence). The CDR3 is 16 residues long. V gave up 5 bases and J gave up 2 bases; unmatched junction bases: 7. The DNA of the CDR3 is TGTGCCAGTAGTGATCTAGCGGGGGGCGATCAAGAGACCCAGTACTTC. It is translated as CASSDLAGGDQETQYF.

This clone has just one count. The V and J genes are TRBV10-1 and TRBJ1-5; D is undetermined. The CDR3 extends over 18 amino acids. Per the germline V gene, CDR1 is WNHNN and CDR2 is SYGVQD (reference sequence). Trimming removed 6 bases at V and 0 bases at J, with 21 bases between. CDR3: CASSKNGPVQYSNQPQHF. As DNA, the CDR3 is TGCGCCAGCAGCAAGAATGGGCCAGTTCAGTATAGCAATCAGCCCCAGCATTTT.

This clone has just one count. The CDR3 sequence is CASSKGQTYEQYF. The CDR3 coding sequence is TGTGCCAGCAGCAAAGGACAGACCTACGAGCAGTACTTC. This chain uses TRBV4-2 with TRBJ2-5; weak D call: TRBD1 (6 bases). Near its end, the DNA agrees better with TRBJ2-7, so the J call may be wrong. This CDR3 has 13 residues. Germline CDR1 is LGHNA and CDR2 is YNFKEQ.

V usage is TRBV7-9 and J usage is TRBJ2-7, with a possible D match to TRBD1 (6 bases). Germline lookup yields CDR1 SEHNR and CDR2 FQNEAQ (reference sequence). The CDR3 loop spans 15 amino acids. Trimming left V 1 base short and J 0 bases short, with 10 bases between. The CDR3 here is CASSLERGSSYEQYF. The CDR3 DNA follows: TGTGCCAGCAGCTTAGAAAGGGGGAGCTCCTACGAGCAGTACTTC.

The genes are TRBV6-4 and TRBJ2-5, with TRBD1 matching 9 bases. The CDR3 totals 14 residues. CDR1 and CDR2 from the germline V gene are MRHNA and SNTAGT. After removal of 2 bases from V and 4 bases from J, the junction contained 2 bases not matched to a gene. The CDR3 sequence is CASSDRTGVETQYF. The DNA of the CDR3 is TGTGCCAGCAGTGACAGGACAGGGGTAGAGACCCAGTACTTC.

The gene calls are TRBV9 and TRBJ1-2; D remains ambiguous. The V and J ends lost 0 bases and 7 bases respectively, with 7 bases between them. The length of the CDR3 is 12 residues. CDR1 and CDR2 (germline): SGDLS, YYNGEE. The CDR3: CASSVGGVGYTF. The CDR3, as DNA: TGTGCCAGCAGCGTAGGAGGAGTTGGCTACACCTTC. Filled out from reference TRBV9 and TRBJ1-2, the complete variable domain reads DSGVTQTPKHLITATGQRVTLRCSPRSGDLSVYWYQQSLDQGLQFLIQYYNGEERAKGNILERFSAQQFPDLHSELNLSSLELGDSALYFCASSVGGVGYTFGSGTRLTVV.

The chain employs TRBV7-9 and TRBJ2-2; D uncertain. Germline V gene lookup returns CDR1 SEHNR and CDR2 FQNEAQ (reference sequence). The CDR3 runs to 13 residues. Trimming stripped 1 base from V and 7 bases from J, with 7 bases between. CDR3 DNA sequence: TGTGCCAGCAGCTTAGTGGCAGGCGGGGAGCTGTTTTTT. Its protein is CASSLVAGGELFF.

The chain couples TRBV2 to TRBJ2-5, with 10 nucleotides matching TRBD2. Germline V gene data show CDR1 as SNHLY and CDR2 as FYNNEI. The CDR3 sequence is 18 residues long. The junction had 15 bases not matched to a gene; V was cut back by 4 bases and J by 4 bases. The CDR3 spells CASSGFSTRAGGRETQYF. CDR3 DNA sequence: TGTGCCAGCAGTGGCTTTTCCACTCGAGCGGGGGGGCGAGAGACCCAGTACTTC.

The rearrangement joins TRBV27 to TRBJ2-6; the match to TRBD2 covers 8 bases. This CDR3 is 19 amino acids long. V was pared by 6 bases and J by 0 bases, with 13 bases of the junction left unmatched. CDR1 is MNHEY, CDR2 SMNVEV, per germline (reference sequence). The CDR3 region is CASSLGGGGGNSGANVLTF. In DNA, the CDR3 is TGTGCCAGCAGCTTAGGGGGGGGCGGGGGGAACTCTGGGGCCAACGTCCTGACTTTC.

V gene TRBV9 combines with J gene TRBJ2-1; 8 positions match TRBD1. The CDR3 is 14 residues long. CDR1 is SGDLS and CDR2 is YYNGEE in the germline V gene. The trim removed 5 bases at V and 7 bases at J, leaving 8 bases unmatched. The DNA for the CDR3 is TGTGCCAGCAGACCGCCGGACAGGGCAAATGAGCAGTTCTTC. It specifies CASRPPDRANEQFF.

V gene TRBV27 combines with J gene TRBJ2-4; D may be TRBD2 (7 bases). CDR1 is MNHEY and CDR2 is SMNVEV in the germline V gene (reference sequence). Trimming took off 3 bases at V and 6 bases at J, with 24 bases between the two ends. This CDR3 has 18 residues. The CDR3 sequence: CASSFRVKEGGGTNIQYF. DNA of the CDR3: TGTGCCAGCAGTTTTAGGGTCAAGGAGGGAGGGGGGACAAACATTCAGTACTTC.

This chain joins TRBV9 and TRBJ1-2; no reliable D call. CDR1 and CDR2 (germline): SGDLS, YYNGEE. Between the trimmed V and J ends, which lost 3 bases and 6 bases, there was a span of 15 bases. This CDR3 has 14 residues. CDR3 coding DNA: TGTGCCAGCAGCGCCAACAGAGACTATAATGGCTACACCTTC. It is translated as CASSANRDYNGYTF.

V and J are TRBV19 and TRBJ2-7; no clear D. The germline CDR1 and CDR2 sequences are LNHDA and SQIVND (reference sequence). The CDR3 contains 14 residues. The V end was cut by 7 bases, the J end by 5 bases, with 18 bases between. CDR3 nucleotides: TGTGCCAGTATGGGTGGGCAGGCCGCCCACGAGCAGTACTTC. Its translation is CASMGGQAAHEQYF.

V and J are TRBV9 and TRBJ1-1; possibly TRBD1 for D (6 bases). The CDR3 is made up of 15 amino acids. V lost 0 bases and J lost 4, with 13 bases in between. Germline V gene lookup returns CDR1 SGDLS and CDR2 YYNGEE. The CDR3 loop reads CASSVGGGSGTEAFF. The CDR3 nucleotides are TGTGCCAGCAGCGTAGGAGGGGGATCGGGCACTGAAGCTTTCTTT. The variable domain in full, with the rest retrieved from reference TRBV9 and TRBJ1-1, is DSGVTQTPKHLITATGQRVTLRCSPRSGDLSVYWYQQSLDQGLQFLIQYYNGEERAKGNILERFSAQQFPDLHSELNLSSLELGDSALYFCASSVGGGSGTEAFFGQGTRLTVV.